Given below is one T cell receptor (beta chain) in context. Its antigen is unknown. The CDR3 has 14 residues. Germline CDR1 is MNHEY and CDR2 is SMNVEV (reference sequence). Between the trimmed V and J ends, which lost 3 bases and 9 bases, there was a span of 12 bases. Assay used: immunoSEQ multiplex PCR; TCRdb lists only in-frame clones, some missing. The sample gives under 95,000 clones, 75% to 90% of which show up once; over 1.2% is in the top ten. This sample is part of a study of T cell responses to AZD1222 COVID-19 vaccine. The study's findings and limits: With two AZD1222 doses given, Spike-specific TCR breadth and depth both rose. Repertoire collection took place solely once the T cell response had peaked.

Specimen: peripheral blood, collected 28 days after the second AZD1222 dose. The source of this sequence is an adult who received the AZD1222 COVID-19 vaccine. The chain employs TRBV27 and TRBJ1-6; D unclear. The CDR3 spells CASSFYVLGSPLHF. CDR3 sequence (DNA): TGTGCCAGCAGTTTCTACGTATTGGGTTCACCCCTCCACTTT.